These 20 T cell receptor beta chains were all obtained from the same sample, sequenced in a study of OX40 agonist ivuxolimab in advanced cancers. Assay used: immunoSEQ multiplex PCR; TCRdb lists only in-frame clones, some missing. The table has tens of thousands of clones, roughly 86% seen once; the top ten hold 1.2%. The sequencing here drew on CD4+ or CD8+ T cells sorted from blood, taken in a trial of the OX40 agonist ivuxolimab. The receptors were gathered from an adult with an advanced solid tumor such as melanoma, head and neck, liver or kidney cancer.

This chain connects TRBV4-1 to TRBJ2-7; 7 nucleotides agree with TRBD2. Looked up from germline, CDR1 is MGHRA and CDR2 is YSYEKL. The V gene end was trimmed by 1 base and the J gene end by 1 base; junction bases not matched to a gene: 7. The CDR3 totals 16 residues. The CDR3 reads CASSQGRWTRSYEQYF. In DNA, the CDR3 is TGCGCCAGCAGCCAAGGACGCTGGACTAGATCCTACGAGCAGTACTTC.

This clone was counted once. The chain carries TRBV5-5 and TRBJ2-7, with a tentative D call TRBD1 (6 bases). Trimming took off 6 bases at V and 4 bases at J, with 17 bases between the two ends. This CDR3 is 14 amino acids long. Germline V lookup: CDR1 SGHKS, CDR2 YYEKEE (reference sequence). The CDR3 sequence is CASTIGGGGYEQYF. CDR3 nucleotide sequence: TGTGCCAGCACCATAGGGGGTGGCGGGTACGAGCAGTACTTC.

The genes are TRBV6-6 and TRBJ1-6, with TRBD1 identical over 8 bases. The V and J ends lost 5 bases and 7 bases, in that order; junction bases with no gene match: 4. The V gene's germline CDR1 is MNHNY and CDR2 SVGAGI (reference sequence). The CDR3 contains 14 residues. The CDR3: CASSITGGNSPLHF. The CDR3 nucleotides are TGTGCCAGCAGTATCACAGGGGGGAATTCACCCCTCCACTTT.

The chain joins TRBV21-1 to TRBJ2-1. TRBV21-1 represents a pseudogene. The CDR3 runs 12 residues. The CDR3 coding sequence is TGTGCCAGCAGCCTAGGGAACTCTGAGCAGTTCTTC. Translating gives CASSLGNSEQFF.

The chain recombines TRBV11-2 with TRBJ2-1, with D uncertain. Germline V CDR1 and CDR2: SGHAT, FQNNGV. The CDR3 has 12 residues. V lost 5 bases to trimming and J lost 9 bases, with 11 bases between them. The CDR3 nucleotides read TGTGCCAGCAGCACGCTAGTTGGTGAGCAGTTCTTC. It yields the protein CASSTLVGEQFF.

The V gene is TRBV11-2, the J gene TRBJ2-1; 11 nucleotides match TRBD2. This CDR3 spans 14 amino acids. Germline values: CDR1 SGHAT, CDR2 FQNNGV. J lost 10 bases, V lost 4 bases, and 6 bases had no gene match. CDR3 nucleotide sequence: TGTGCCAGCAGCTCACTAGCGGGAGTAGGGGAGCAGTTCTTC. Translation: CASSSLAGVGEQFF.

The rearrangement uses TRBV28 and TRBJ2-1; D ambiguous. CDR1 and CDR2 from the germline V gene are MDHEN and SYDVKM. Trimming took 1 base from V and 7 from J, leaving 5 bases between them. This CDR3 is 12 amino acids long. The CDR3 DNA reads TGTGCCAGCAGTTTATTGACTAATGAGCAGTTCTTC. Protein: CASSLLTNEQFF.

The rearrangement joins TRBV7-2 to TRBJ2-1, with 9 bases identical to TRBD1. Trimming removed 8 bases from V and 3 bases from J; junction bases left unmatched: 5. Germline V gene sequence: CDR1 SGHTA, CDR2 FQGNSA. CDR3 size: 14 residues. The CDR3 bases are TGTGCCAGCGGAACAGGGGGCGTCTACAATGAGCAGTTCTTC. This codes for CASGTGGVYNEQFF.

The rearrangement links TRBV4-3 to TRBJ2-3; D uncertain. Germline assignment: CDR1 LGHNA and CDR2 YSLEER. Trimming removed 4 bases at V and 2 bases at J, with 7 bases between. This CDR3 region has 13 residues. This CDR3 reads CASSLVNTDTQYF. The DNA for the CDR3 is TGCGCCAGCAGCCTAGTAAACACAGATACGCAGTATTTT.

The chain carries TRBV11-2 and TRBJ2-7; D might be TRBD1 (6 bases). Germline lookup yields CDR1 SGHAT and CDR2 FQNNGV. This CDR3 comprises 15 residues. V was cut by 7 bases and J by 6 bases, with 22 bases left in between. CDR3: CASNQGTVKAGEQYF. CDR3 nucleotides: TGTGCCAGCAACCAGGGGACGGTAAAGGCAGGCGAGCAGTACTTC.

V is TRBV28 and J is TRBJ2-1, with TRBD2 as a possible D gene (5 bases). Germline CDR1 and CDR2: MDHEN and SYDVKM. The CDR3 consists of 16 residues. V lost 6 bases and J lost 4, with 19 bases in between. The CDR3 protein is CASRDSDRPRYNEQFF. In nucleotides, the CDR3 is TGTGCCAGCAGGGACTCTGACCGACCGAGGTACAATGAGCAGTTCTTC.

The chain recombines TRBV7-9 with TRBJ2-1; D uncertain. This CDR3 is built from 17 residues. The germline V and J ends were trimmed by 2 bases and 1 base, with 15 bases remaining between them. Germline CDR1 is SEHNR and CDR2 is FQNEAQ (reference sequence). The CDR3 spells CASSLRAETGSYNEQFF. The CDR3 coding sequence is TGTGCCAGCAGCTTAAGGGCGGAGACTGGGTCCTACAATGAGCAGTTCTTC.

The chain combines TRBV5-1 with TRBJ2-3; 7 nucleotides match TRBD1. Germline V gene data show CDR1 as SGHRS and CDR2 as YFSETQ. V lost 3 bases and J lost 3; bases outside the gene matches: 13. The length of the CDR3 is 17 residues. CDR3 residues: CASSSGLQGLFTDTQYF. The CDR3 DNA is TGCGCCAGCAGCTCGGGATTACAGGGGTTATTTACAGATACGCAGTATTTT.

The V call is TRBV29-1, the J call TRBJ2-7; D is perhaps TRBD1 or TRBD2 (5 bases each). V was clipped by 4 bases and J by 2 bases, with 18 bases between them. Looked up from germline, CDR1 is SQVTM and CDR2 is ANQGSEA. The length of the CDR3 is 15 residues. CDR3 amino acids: CSVVGHRDGPYEQYF. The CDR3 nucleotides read TGCAGCGTTGTTGGGCACCGGGACGGACCCTACGAGCAGTACTTC.

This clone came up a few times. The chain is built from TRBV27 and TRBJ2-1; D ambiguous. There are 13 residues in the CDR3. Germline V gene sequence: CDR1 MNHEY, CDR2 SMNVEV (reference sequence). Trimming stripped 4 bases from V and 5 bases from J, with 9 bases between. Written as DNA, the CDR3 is TGTGCCAGCAGTTACCAGTCCGACAATGAGCAGTTCTTC. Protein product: CASSYQSDNEQFF.

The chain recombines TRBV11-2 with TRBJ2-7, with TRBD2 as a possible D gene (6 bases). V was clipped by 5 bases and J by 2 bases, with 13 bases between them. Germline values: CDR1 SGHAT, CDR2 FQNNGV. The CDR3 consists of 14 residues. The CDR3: CASSPGGVTYEQYF. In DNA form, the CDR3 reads TGTGCCAGCAGCCCGGGCGGGGTGACCTACGAGCAGTACTTC.

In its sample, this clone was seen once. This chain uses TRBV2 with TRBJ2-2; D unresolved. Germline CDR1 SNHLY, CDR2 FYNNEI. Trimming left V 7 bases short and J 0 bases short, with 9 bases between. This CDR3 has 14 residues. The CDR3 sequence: CASNRLANTGELFF. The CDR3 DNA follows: TGTGCCAGCAATAGACTCGCGAACACCGGGGAGCTGTTTTTT. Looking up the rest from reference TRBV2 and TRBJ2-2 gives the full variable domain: EPEVTQTPSHQVTQMGQEVILRCVPISNHLYFYWYRQILGQKVEFLVSFYNNEISEKSEIFDDQFSVERPDGSNFTLKIRSTKLEDSAMYFCASNRLANTGELFFGEGSRLTVL.

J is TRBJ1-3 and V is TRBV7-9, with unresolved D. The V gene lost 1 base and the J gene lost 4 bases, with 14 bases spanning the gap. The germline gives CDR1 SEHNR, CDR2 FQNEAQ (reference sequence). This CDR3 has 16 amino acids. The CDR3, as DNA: TGTGCCAGCAGCTTAGACGGCAAGAAAACCGGAAACACCATATATTTT. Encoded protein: CASSLDGKKTGNTIYF.

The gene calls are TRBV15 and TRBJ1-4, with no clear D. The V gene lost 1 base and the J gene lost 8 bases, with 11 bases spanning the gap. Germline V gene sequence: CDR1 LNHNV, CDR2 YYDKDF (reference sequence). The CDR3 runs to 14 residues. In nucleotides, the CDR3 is TGTGCCACCAGCAGAGGGACTTCCACCGAAAAACTGTTTTTT. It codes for CATSRGTSTEKLFF.

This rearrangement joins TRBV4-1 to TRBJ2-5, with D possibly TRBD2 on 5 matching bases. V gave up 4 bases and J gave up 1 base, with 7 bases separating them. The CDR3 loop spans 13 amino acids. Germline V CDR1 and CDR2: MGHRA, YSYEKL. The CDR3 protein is CASSRLAQETQYF. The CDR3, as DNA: TGCGCCAGCAGCCGCCTAGCCCAAGAGACCCAGTACTTC.